A single sample is the source of the 4 T cell receptor beta chains below, sequenced in a study of shared clonotypes between healthy human individuals. Assay: immunoSEQ multiplex PCR; the TCRdb copy retains only in-frame clones and omits some. The data hold 2 million to 2.5 million clones, with under 97% observed a single time. Material: naive CD4+ T cells sorted from blood. Sample subset: CD45RA+ positively selected. The receptor source for this set is a man between 18 and 29 years old in good health.

J is TRBJ2-5 and V is TRBV19; TRBD2 aligns across 12 bases. V was clipped by 4 bases and J by 4 bases; unmatched bases: 7. In germline, CDR1 is LNHDA, CDR2 SQIVND (reference sequence). The CDR3 extends over 16 amino acids. CDR3 in amino acids: CASSSGLAGKRETQYF. The CDR3 region has the DNA TGTGCCAGTAGTAGCGGACTAGCGGGAAAACGAGAGACCCAGTACTTC.

In regard to this clone: No conserved phenylalanine or tryptophan ends this CDR3, so it is likely a read error. The DNA is left out, because the CDR3 cannot be placed on it with certainty; the CDR3 is given as TCRdb lists it. The rearrangement joins TRBV21-1 to TRBJ2-7; the DNA was not compared with TRBD2, the D call given in the table. TRBV21-1 is a listed pseudogene. With termini counted, the CDR3 has 11 amino acids. CDR3 in amino acids: CASSKKIAGRN.

The V call is TRBV6-5, the J call TRBJ2-5; a weak D match, TRBD2 (7 bases). The CDR3 is made up of 15 amino acids. Germline CDR1 is MNHEY and CDR2 is SVGAGI. V gave up 2 bases and J gave up 2 bases, with 12 bases separating them. The CDR3 reads CASSYTGGDQETQYF. In DNA form, the CDR3 reads TGTGCCAGCAGTTACACGGGGGGCGATCAAGAGACCCAGTACTTC.

V gene TRBV6-1 combines with J gene TRBJ1-5, with a possible D match to TRBD1 (6 bases). The CDR3 totals 15 residues. From germline, CDR1 is MNHNS and CDR2 SASEGT. Trimming took 10 bases from V and 2 from J, leaving 18 bases between them. CDR3 bases: TGTGCCACCCACTCAGGGGAGGCTGGCAATCAGCCCCAGCATTTT. This codes for CATHSGEAGNQPQHF.